This T cell receptor beta chain was recovered during a study of shared clonotypes between healthy human individuals. As for the study in general: The plates for each donor numbered three CD4 naive, three CD4 memory, two CD8 naive and one CD8 memory.

As regards this clone: Antigen: not known.

Findings and limits, study-wide: Rarefaction analysis demonstrated incomplete sorted-subset sequencing notwithstanding large depth.

Here immunoSEQ multiplex PCR was the method, and the copy in TCRdb shows in-frame clones only, minus some. The table shows a few million clones, with 85% to 95% occurring only once. Donors were healthy HIV-negative adults without recently reported acute infections or vaccinations. The sequencing input was naive CD4+ T cells from PBMCs. The subset denotes: CD45RA+ positively selected. The TCR sequence derives from a man between 18 and 35 years old in good health. Some clones in this sample may be carry-over from other donors' samples.

DNA of the CDR3: TGTGCCAGCACCCCTGCCCGGGACAGGGGATATCAGCCCCAGCATTTT. It is translated as CASTPARDRGYQPQHF. V is TRBV5-8 and J is TRBJ1-5; 10 bases fit TRBD1. J gave up 5 bases and V 6 bases, and 11 bases lay outside the gene matches. The CDR3 is 16 residues long. Per germline, CDR1 SGHTS and CDR2 YDEGEE.